This TCR beta chain was documented in a study of T and B cells in COVID-19 patients. For the study at large: Most recovered patients had mild to moderate COVID-19 treated as outpatients. Median age was about 35 years in the recovered cohort and about 67 years in the active-infection cohort.

TRB rearrangements were amplified by multiplex PCR with BIOMED2 TRB-A/B primers. TCRdb itself ran the multiplex PCR reads through MiXCR, one entry per CDR3 protein. The sample records about 11,000 distinct CDR3 sequences, around 35% being singletons. TRB was amplified from roughly 250-500 ng of blood genomic DNA. Findings and caveats of the study: Early severe-case samples and blood from mildly ill patients during symptoms were in short supply. Patients with COVID-19 reportedly showed strongly skewed T cell receptor beta variable and joining gene usage.

Trimming took 1 base from V and 7 from J, leaving 11 bases between them. Germline V CDR1 and CDR2: LNHDA, SQIVND (reference sequence). The CDR3 is 15 residues long. This clonotype counts as medium-sized. Its antigen is as yet unknown. Specimen: blood. This clonotype was obtained from a human donor with active COVID-19. The gene calls are TRBV19 and TRBJ1-6; TRBD1 might be the D (6 bases). The CDR3 spells CASSIGGQPNSPLHF. The CDR3 DNA reads as TGTGCCAGTAGTATAGGGGGGCAGCCGAATTCACCCCTCCACTTT.